The 22 T cell receptor beta chains reported below all come from one sample, sequenced in a study of OX40 agonist ivuxolimab in advanced cancers. Libraries were prepared through the immunoSEQ multiplex PCR assay. TCRdb retrieved this table from immuneACCESS and kept in-frame rearrangements only. Not all clones are present; in checked studies, unresolved V genes account for under half, and no reason is known for the remainder. The sample table shows about 81,000 clones, and about 86% are seen once. The ten largest account for over 5% of the sample. The sequencing used CD4+ or CD8+ T cells sorted from blood, collected in a trial of the OX40 agonist ivuxolimab. The receptors originated from an adult with an advanced solid tumor such as melanoma, head and neck, liver or kidney cancer.

The chain is built from TRBV28 and TRBJ2-3, with D hard to call. Germline V gene data show CDR1 as MDHEN and CDR2 as SYDVKM. CDR3 length: 12 amino acids. V lost 1 base and J 3 bases, leaving 2 bases between the germline ends. CDR3 bases: TGTGCCAGCAGTTTATTAACAGATACGCAGTATTTT. Amino acids: CASSLLTDTQYF.

The CDR3 protein is CASSSTGVFWNTEAFF. CDR3 in DNA: TGCGCCAGCAGCTCAACAGGGGTTTTTTGGAACACTGAAGCTTTCTTT. This chain connects TRBV5-1 to TRBJ1-1; 7 nucleotides line up with TRBD1. V lost 3 bases and J lost 1; bases outside the gene matches: 9. This CDR3 contains 16 residues. Germline V lookup: CDR1 SGHRS, CDR2 YFSETQ.

This clone was seen just once. The chain links TRBV27 to TRBJ1-5; D gene unclear. CDR3 size: 15 residues. Germline values: CDR1 MNHEY, CDR2 SMNVEV (reference sequence). V gave up 6 bases and J gave up 3 bases, with 15 bases separating them. CDR3 sequence (DNA): TGTGCCAGCAGCCTTACCCCAGGAAACAATCAGCCCCAGCATTTT. Its translation is CASSLTPGNNQPQHF.

The CDR3 DNA sequence: TGTGCCAGCAGTGACCAAGGCAGGTACAATGAGCAGTTCTTC. Amino acids: CASSDQGRYNEQFF. This chain uses TRBV6-4 with TRBJ2-1; no clear D gene. This CDR3 is 14 amino acids long. V shed 2 bases and J shed 4 bases, with 9 bases lying between them. CDR1 is MRHNA and CDR2 is SNTAGT in the germline V gene.

This sequence joins TRBV27 and TRBJ1-1, with a weak D call TRBD1 (5 bases). Germline V gene lookup returns CDR1 MNHEY and CDR2 SMNVEV (reference sequence). Trimming stripped 4 bases from V and 1 base from J, with 10 bases between. This CDR3 contains 14 residues. The CDR3 reads CASSSGSSNTEAFF. The CDR3 region has the DNA TGTGCCAGCAGTTCAGGGAGCTCGAACACTGAAGCTTTCTTT.

This chain joins TRBV9 and TRBJ2-3; 7 bases are a match to TRBD1. With 0 bases clipped from V and 5 bases from J, the junction kept 9 bases outside the gene matches. Germline CDR1 is SGDLS and CDR2 is YYNGEE. This CDR3 is 16 amino acids long. The CDR3 DNA reads as TGTGCCAGCAGCGTAGGGACAGGTTATTTGTTAGATACGCAGTATTTT. As protein: CASSVGTGYLLDTQYF.

The J gene is TRBJ2-1, the V gene TRBV18; 10 nucleotides align to TRBD2. From germline, CDR1 is KGHSH and CDR2 LQKENI. The CDR3 contains 15 residues. The trim removed 5 bases at V and 9 bases at J, leaving 10 bases unmatched. CDR3 coding DNA: TGTGCCAGCTCAACGAGAGCGGGAGGGCGGGGTGAGCAGTTCTTC. Protein sequence: CASSTRAGGRGEQFF.

The gene calls are TRBV28 and TRBJ2-5; 8 nucleotides align to TRBD1. V shed 3 bases and J 2 bases; nucleotides not matched to a gene: 5. This CDR3 comprises 15 residues. CDR1 is MDHEN, CDR2 SYDVKM, per germline. The CDR3 bases are TGTGCCAGCAGTTTCGCGGGGACAGGTCAAGAGACCCAGTACTTC. As protein: CASSFAGTGQETQYF.

This clone was seen just once. V is TRBV27 and J is TRBJ2-5; maybe TRBD2 (6 bases). CDR1 MNHEY and CDR2 SMNVEV come from the germline V gene (reference sequence). This CDR3 region has 14 residues. Trimming removed 4 bases at V and 5 bases at J, with 14 bases between. The CDR3 DNA is TGTGCCAGCAGTTCCTCCCTCCGGGGGGAGACCCAGTACTTC. The encoded protein is CASSSSLRGETQYF.

The chain carries TRBV25-1 and TRBJ2-1; D call uncertain. The CDR3 consists of 15 residues. The ends were cut back, 2 bases at V and 9 bases at J, with 17 bases in the middle. Germline V gives CDR1 MGHDK, CDR2 SYGVNS. This CDR3 reads CASSENGLASGEQFF. CDR3 sequence (DNA): TGTGCCAGCAGTGAAAATGGCCTGGCCTCGGGTGAGCAGTTCTTC.

The table lists this clone with a few counts. The same CDR3 can be traced to other DNA sequences in this sample. DNA for the CDR3: TGTGCCAGCAGTTTGGGGGGGGCCGAGCAGTACGTC. Protein product: CASSLGGAEQYV. The chain employs TRBV28 and TRBJ2-7, with D maybe TRBD2 (7 bases). The germline gives CDR1 MDHEN, CDR2 SYDVKM. This CDR3 is built from 12 residues. Deletions cut 3 bases from V and 6 bases from J, with 9 bases between.

The CDR3 reads CASSDRAGGSYEQYV. The CDR3 region has the DNA TGTGCCAGCAGTGATAGAGCGGGGGGCTCCTACGAGCAGTACGTC. The gene calls are TRBV2 and TRBJ2-7; 9 positions agree with TRBD2. CDR3 length equals 15 residues. Losses at the gene ends were 3 bases for V and 0 bases for J; bases not matched to a gene: 3. Germline lookup yields CDR1 SNHLY and CDR2 FYNNEI.

In this sample, this clone turned up once. The CDR3 reads CASSGGGRNTDTQYF. CDR3 nucleotides: TGTGCCAGCTCAGGTGGAGGTAGAAACACAGATACGCAGTATTTT. The V call is TRBV18, the J call TRBJ2-3; D might be TRBD2 (5 bases). Germline loops: CDR1 KGHSH, CDR2 LQKENI. The V end lost 5 bases, the J end lost 2 bases, and 14 bases lay between the germline ends. This CDR3 has 15 residues. The whole variable domain, remainder taken from reference TRBV18 and TRBJ2-3, is NAGVMQNPRHLVRRRGQEARLRCSPMKGHSHVYWYRQLPEEGLKFMVYLQKENIIDESGMPKERFSAEFPKEGPSILRIQQVVRGDSAAYFCASSGGGRNTDTQYFGPGTRLTVL.

A single count supports this clone. This chain joins TRBV18 and TRBJ2-1; no clear D. Germline CDR1 KGHSH, CDR2 LQKENI. The CDR3 is made up of 11 amino acids. The V and J ends lost 2 bases and 8 bases respectively, with 4 bases between them. CDR3: CASSPIDEQFF. In DNA form, the CDR3 reads TGTGCCAGCTCACCAATCGATGAGCAGTTCTTC.

The CDR3 coding sequence is TGTGCCAGCAGTTTGATAAACGCGAACACCGGGGAGCTGTTTTTT. It translates to CASSLINANTGELFF. V and J are TRBV28 and TRBJ2-2; D unclear. The CDR3 is 15 amino acids. Between the trimmed V and J ends, which lost 3 bases and 0 bases, there was a span of 8 bases. CDR1 MDHEN and CDR2 SYDVKM come from the germline V gene.

The chain joins TRBV15 to TRBJ2-1; 12 bases fit TRBD2. With V trimmed by 4 bases and J by 7 bases, 8 bases remained unmatched. CDR1 is LNHNV and CDR2 is YYDKDF in the germline V gene (reference sequence). The CDR3 sequence is 16 residues long. CDR3 DNA: TGTGCCACCAGCAAGGGCGGACTAGCGGGGCGGAATGAGCAGTTCTTC. Its translation is CATSKGGLAGRNEQFF.

The rearrangement links TRBV5-8 to TRBJ1-4; maybe TRBD1 (5 bases). Germline values: CDR1 SGHTS, CDR2 YDEGEE. V shed 0 bases and J shed 7 bases, with 16 bases lying between them. The CDR3 is 16 residues long. The DNA for the CDR3 is TGTGCCAGCAGCTTGGGGGCAGGGTCTGTGGGTGAAAAACTGTTTTTT. Residues: CASSLGAGSVGEKLFF.

V gene TRBV7-3 combines with J gene TRBJ2-5; tentative D call: TRBD1 (6 bases). V lost 5 bases and J lost 1, with 8 bases in between. The CDR3 contains 13 residues. Per the germline V gene, CDR1 is SGHTA and CDR2 is FQGTGA. This CDR3 is CASSRQVQETQYF. In DNA, the CDR3 is TGTGCCAGCAGCAGACAGGTCCAAGAGACCCAGTACTTC.

The chain links TRBV14 to TRBJ2-7; D perhaps matches TRBD1 (6 bases). The CDR3 covers 14 residues. The V end was cut by 4 bases, the J end by 3 bases, with 13 bases between. The germline CDR1 and CDR2 sequences are SGHDN and FVKESK. The CDR3 region is CASSLSYRVYEQYF. The CDR3 region has the DNA TGTGCCAGCAGCCTAAGCTACAGGGTCTACGAGCAGTACTTC.

The chain carries TRBV5-1 and TRBJ2-1; possible D gene TRBD2, 5 bases. Trimming left V 3 bases short and J 6 bases short, with 13 bases between. CDR1 SGHRS and CDR2 YFSETQ come from the germline V gene. The CDR3 spans 14 residues. In nucleotides, the CDR3 is TGCGCCAGCAGCTCCCGGGGAGCCGGCAATGAGCAGTTCTTC. Translating gives CASSSRGAGNEQFF.

V gene TRBV27 combines with J gene TRBJ2-3; D is perhaps TRBD2 (6 bases). CDR1 and CDR2 from the germline V gene are MNHEY and SMNVEV (reference sequence). V lost 5 bases to trimming and J lost 1 base, with 10 bases between them. This CDR3 spans 14 amino acids. The CDR3 nucleotides are TGTGCCAGCAGTAGACTAGGTGGCACAGATACGCAGTATTTT. Translation: CASSRLGGTDTQYF.

This chain uses TRBV18 with TRBJ1-5; the D gene is possibly TRBD1 (6 bases). V lost 8 bases and J lost 2, with 19 bases in between. Germline lookup yields CDR1 KGHSH and CDR2 LQKENI. The CDR3 has 16 amino acids. CDR3 bases: TGTGCCAGCCGGCTGGGGCAGGGGATGGGCAATCAGCCCCAGCATTTT. Translation: CASRLGQGMGNQPQHF.